These 27 T cell receptor beta chains originate from one sample sequenced in a study of early T cells in non-severe SARS-CoV-2 infection. TCRdb re-called the 5' RACE reads through MiXCR, storing one row per CDR3 protein. The sample lists 25,000 to 35,000 distinct CDR3 sequences, 4.5% to 6% seen once, with 4.5% to 5.5% in the top ten. Sequencing was carried out using whole blood. These receptors were taken from an adult who was a healthcare worker with PCR-confirmed SARS-CoV-2 infection or an uninfected control (not recorded which).

The sample holds many counts of this clonotype. This sequence joins TRBV10-3 and TRBJ2-1, with a possible D match to TRBD2 (5 bases). This CDR3 spans 15 amino acids. Trimming took off 3 bases at V and 8 bases at J, with 17 bases between the two ends. Germline loops: CDR1 ENHRY, CDR2 SYGVKD. CDR3 sequence (DNA): TGTGCCATCAGTGAAACCGGGATAGAGTCCGATGAGCAGTTCTTC. Amino acids: CAISETGIESDEQFF.

This clonotype was counted ten times or more. The genes are TRBV18 and TRBJ2-7; 8 bases line up with TRBD1. This CDR3 is built from 14 residues. Losses at the gene ends were 5 bases for V and 4 bases for J; bases not matched to a gene: 7. CDR1 and CDR2 (germline): KGHSH, LQKENI. The CDR3 is CASSSGQVGYEQYF. CDR3 in DNA: TGTGCCAGCTCATCGGGACAGGTTGGGTACGAGCAGTACTTC.

The chain has TRBV10-3 and TRBJ2-2; TRBD2 matches at 8 bases. The germline V gene encodes CDR1 ENHRY and CDR2 SYGVKD. J was trimmed by 7 bases and V by 4 bases; bases with no gene match: 8. CDR3 length: 15 amino acids. The CDR3 DNA reads TGTGCCATCAGTGTTGGCGGGAGGACTAGCGGGGAGCTGTTTTTT. It encodes CAISVGGRTSGELFF.

This clonotype was seen ten or more times. This chain links TRBV6-1 with TRBJ2-7; D not resolved. This CDR3 spans 12 amino acids. The germline V gene encodes CDR1 MNHNS and CDR2 SASEGT. V was cut by 2 bases and J by 3 bases, with 5 bases left in between. The CDR3 here is CASSEPGYEQYV. The CDR3 bases are TGTGCCAGCAGTGAACCGGGCTACGAGCAGTACGTC.

This clonotype has at least ten counts. The chain joins TRBV28 to TRBJ2-7, with 7 bases identical to TRBD1. J lost 3 bases, V lost 4 bases, and 6 bases had no gene match. CDR1 MDHEN and CDR2 SYDVKM come from the germline V gene. The CDR3 is 14 residues long. CDR3 in amino acids: CASSSTGLYYEQYV. The CDR3 DNA sequence: TGTGCCAGCAGTTCGACAGGGTTATACTACGAGCAGTACGTC.

This clonotype was observed many times. J is TRBJ1-2 and V is TRBV27; the match to TRBD1 covers 8 bases. The length of the CDR3 is 16 residues. V was pared by 4 bases and J by 5 bases, with 12 bases of the junction left unmatched. Germline assignment: CDR1 MNHEY and CDR2 SMNVEV (reference sequence). CDR3 bases: TGTGCCAGCAGTTCCCTCTTTGGACAGGGAGGTTATGGCTACACCTTC. This sequence encodes CASSSLFGQGGYGYTF.

This clonotype has at least ten counts. V is TRBV9 and J is TRBJ2-7; no reliable D call. The CDR3 is made up of 8 amino acids. Germline V gene lookup returns CDR1 SGDLS and CDR2 YYNGEE. DNA of the CDR3: TGTGGGAAGGACGAGCAGTACGTC. This translates into CGKDEQYV.

The rearrangement uses TRBV18 and TRBJ1-1, with D perhaps TRBD1 (5 bases). Germline V gives CDR1 KGHSH, CDR2 LQKENI. The V and J ends lost 5 bases and 1 base respectively, with 8 bases between them. The CDR3 loop spans 13 amino acids. For the CDR3, the DNA is TGTGCCAGCTCATCGGGGGAGAACACTGAAGCTTTCTTT. Protein product: CASSSGENTEAFF.

This chain joins TRBV20-1 and TRBJ2-4; D is unresolved. The germline V gene has CDR1 DFQATT and CDR2 SNEGSKA (reference sequence). Trimming cost V 0 bases and J 10 bases, with 10 bases left between them. The CDR3 extends over 12 amino acids. CDR3 protein: CSARDHLVIQYF. CDR3 bases: TGCAGTGCTAGAGATCATTTGGTAATTCAGTACTTC.

This clonotype was observed many times. The rearrangement uses TRBV6-1 and TRBJ1-1; 7 bases map to TRBD1. V trimming: 7 bases; J trimming: 1 base; junction bases outside the gene matches: 9. Germline CDR1 reads MNHNS; CDR2 reads SASEGT. The CDR3 runs to 15 residues. DNA for the CDR3: TGTGCCAGCAAAGGGGGGTGGACAGGGAACACTGAAGCTTTCTTT. The encoded protein is CASKGGWTGNTEAFF.

Many counts were recorded for this clonotype. The J gene is TRBJ2-6, the V gene TRBV5-1; 8 bases fit TRBD1. V lost 1 base and J lost 0; bases outside the gene matches: 9. The CDR3 sequence is 19 residues long. The V gene's germline CDR1 is SGHRS and CDR2 YFSETQ. Written as DNA, the CDR3 is TGCGCCAGCAGCTTGTCCCCCAGGGGGCAACACTCTGGGGCCAACGTCCTGACTTTC. It translates to CASSLSPRGQHSGANVLTF.

This clonotype appeared many times. V and J are TRBV28 and TRBJ2-2; D perhaps matches TRBD1 (6 bases). The V and J ends lost 2 bases and 3 bases respectively, with 19 bases between them. Germline-derived CDR1 and CDR2 are MDHEN and SYDVKM. The CDR3 covers 18 residues. Written as DNA, the CDR3 is TGTGCCAGCAGTTTAACACCTCCGGGGCAGGGGTACACCGGGGAGCTGTTTTTT. As protein: CASSLTPPGQGYTGELFF.

This chain uses TRBV20-1 with TRBJ1-1; 8 bases match TRBD1. The V gene's germline CDR1 is DFQATT and CDR2 SNEGSKA (reference sequence). The CDR3 is 14 residues long. Trimming removed 5 bases from V and 5 bases from J; junction bases left unmatched: 10. CDR3 DNA: TGCAGTGCTTTCGGACAGGGAGGGGGAACTGAAGCTTTCTTT. This gives the protein CSAFGQGGGTEAFF.

This clonotype showed up just a few times. This chain uses TRBV20-1 with TRBJ2-4; tentative D call: TRBD2 (5 bases). The ends were cut back, 5 bases at V and 5 bases at J, with 16 bases in the middle. Germline CDR1 is DFQATT and CDR2 is SNEGSKA (reference sequence). The CDR3 has 14 residues. CDR3 nucleotides: TGCAGTGCTGAGATCGGGAATACTCAAAACATTCAGTACTTC. This translates into CSAEIGNTQNIQYF.

There are many counts of this clonotype. The CDR3 bases are TGCGCCAGCAGTGAGTCAAGGTCAGGGGGATATAATTCACCCCTCCACTTT. Protein product: CASSESRSGGYNSPLHF. The V and J genes are TRBV10-2 and TRBJ1-6; 7 nucleotides match TRBD1. Germline V gene lookup returns CDR1 WSHSY and CDR2 SAAADI. The CDR3 totals 17 residues. J gave up 4 bases and V 0 bases, and 6 bases lay outside the gene matches.

The chain carries TRBV7-8 and TRBJ2-2; 8 bases are shared with TRBD2. The germline V gene encodes CDR1 SGHVS and CDR2 FQNEAQ. Trimming cost V 8 bases and J 4 bases; bases outside gene matches: 12. The CDR3 runs to 16 residues. CDR3 in amino acids: CASVIFGREATGELFF. In DNA, the CDR3 is TGTGCCAGCGTCATATTTGGGCGGGAGGCCACCGGGGAGCTGTTTTTT. The entire variable domain, with the rest obtained from reference TRBV7-8 and TRBJ2-2, is as follows: GAGVSQSPRYKVAKRGQDVALRCDPISGHVSLFWYQQALGQGPEFLTYFQNEAQLDKSGLPSDRFFAERPEGSVSTLKIQRTQQEDSAVYLCASVIFGREATGELFFGEGSRLTVL.

This clonotype has ten or more counts. This rearrangement joins TRBV5-1 to TRBJ2-1; D remains ambiguous. The CDR3 runs to 15 residues. The V gene's germline CDR1 is SGHRS and CDR2 YFSETQ. V lost 0 bases, J lost 4 bases, and 11 bases lay in between. The CDR3 is CASSLALWQYNEQFF. The CDR3 coding sequence is TGCGCCAGCAGCTTGGCCTTGTGGCAATACAATGAGCAGTTCTTC.

This clonotype was counted ten times or more. This chain links TRBV6-4 with TRBJ2-1, with D perhaps TRBD2 (6 bases). V was trimmed by 0 bases and J by 1 base, leaving 7 bases between them. Looked up from germline, CDR1 is MRHNA and CDR2 is SNTAGT. This CDR3 region has 15 residues. The CDR3 nucleotides are TGTGCCAGCAGTGACTCCGCGGGATCCTACAATGAGCAGTTCTTC. It specifies CASSDSAGSYNEQFF.

This clonotype occurred many times. The J gene is TRBJ2-1, the V gene TRBV27, with 12 bases lining up with TRBD2. V shed 3 bases and J 1 base; nucleotides not matched to a gene: 13. The CDR3 sequence is 20 residues long. Germline V gene sequence: CDR1 MNHEY, CDR2 SMNVEV (reference sequence). The DNA for the CDR3 is TGTGCCAGCAGTTTGGGACTAGCGGGCCCCACGTGGGGATCCTACAATGAGCAGTTCTTC. It is translated as CASSLGLAGPTWGSYNEQFF.

This clonotype has ten or more counts. The rearrangement joins TRBV20-1 to TRBJ2-5; D tentatively fits TRBD1 or TRBD2 (5 bases each). Deletions cut 5 bases from V and 4 bases from J, with 14 bases between. The CDR3 length is 13 residues. From germline, CDR1 is DFQATT and CDR2 SNEGSKA (reference sequence). In DNA form, the CDR3 reads TGCAGTGCTGGCCTTGGGGGTAGAGAGACCCAGTACTTC. The encoded protein is CSAGLGGRETQYF.

This clonotype was observed many times. This chain uses TRBV24-1 with TRBJ2-3; 8 bases map to TRBD2. J was trimmed by 7 bases and V by 12 bases; bases with no gene match: 17. This CDR3 is built from 15 residues. The germline V gene has CDR1 KGHDR and CDR2 SFDVKD. As DNA, the CDR3 is TGTGCCGCCGGGGGGGCTAGCGGAACCGGGTATACGCAGTATTTT. Its translation is CAAGGASGTGYTQYF.

This clonotype was seen ten or more times. J is TRBJ2-1 and V is TRBV20-1, with D uncertain. CDR3 length: 16 residues. Deletions cut 0 bases from V and 6 bases from J, with 18 bases between. In germline, CDR1 is DFQATT, CDR2 SNEGSKA (reference sequence). CDR3 in DNA: TGCAGTGCTAGAGATCCGGCGAGTCCTGACGTCAATGAGCAGTTCTTC. It encodes CSARDPASPDVNEQFF.

This chain uses TRBV9 with TRBJ2-5; a possible D gene is TRBD2 (6 bases). V dropped 0 bases and J dropped 1 base, with 10 bases sitting between them. The CDR3 loop spans 15 amino acids. Germline CDR1 and CDR2: SGDLS and YYNGEE. CDR3 in amino acids: CASSVAGRLQETQYF. The DNA of the CDR3 is TGTGCCAGCAGCGTAGCGGGGAGGCTCCAAGAGACCCAGTACTTC.

This clonotype was seen ten or more times. The chain is built from TRBV28 and TRBJ2-7; 14 nucleotides align to TRBD2. Per germline, CDR1 MDHEN and CDR2 SYDVKM. The V segment lost 6 bases and the J segment 6 bases; nucleotides outside the gene matches: 7. The CDR3 contains 15 residues. CDR3 loop: CASSPGTSGSSEQYV. As DNA, the CDR3 is TGTGCCAGCAGCCCCGGGACTAGCGGGAGTAGCGAGCAGTACGTC.

This clonotype was counted many times. The rearrangement uses TRBV7-4 and TRBJ2-5; the D is unclear. The CDR3 is 15 residues long. V was pared by 4 bases and J by 0 bases, with 12 bases between. Germline CDR1 is SGHVT and CDR2 is SQSDAQ. The chain's CDR3 is CASSYGGGHQETQYF. The CDR3, as DNA: TGTGCCAGCAGCTATGGCGGCGGTCACCAAGAGACCCAGTACTTC.

This clonotype was seen repeatedly, ten times or more. The chain uses TRBV7-9 and TRBJ1-5; D unclear. V was trimmed by 1 base and J by 8 bases, leaving 6 bases between them. CDR1 is SEHNR, CDR2 FQNEAQ, per germline (reference sequence). CDR3 length: 12 amino acids. The CDR3, as DNA: TGTGCCAGCAGCTTAGGGGGAGAGCCCCAGCATTTT. It specifies CASSLGGEPQHF.

This clonotype was counted only a few times. The chain joins TRBV7-6 to TRBJ2-5; TRBD2 might be the D (7 bases). The CDR3 contains 17 residues. Germline V gene sequence: CDR1 SGHVS, CDR2 FNYEAQ. V lost 1 base, J lost 5 bases, and 20 bases lay in between. CDR3 DNA: TGTGCCAGCAGCTTAGAGCCGGGGGGCACCTCCCTGGAGACCCAGTACTTC. This sequence encodes CASSLEPGGTSLETQYF.